Listed here are 27 T cell receptor beta chains from one sample, sequenced in a study of blood T cell repertoires in COVID-19. Some clones are missing from TCRdb's copy, which holds only in-frame ones; the method was immunoSEQ multiplex PCR. This table holds about 280,000 clones, 65% to 90% found once. The sequencing sample was made of peripheral blood. Receptors originate from a human donor in a cohort sampled during active COVID-19.

The gene calls are TRBV15 and TRBJ2-1; 9 bases match TRBD1. Trimming removed 3 bases from V and 3 bases from J; junction bases left unmatched: 6. CDR1 and CDR2 from the germline V gene are LNHNV and YYDKDF (reference sequence). This CDR3 is 16 amino acids long. The CDR3 region is CATSRGGQGNYNEQFF. The CDR3, as DNA: TGTGCCACCAGCAGGGGGGGACAGGGAAACTACAATGAGCAGTTCTTC. The variable domain in full, completed from reference TRBV15 and TRBJ2-1, reads DAMVIQNPRYQVTQFGKPVTLSCSQTLNHNVMYWYQQKSSQAPKLLFHYYDKDFNNEADTPDNFQSRRPNTSFCFLDIRSPGLGDTAMYLCATSRGGQGNYNEQFFGPGTRLTVL.

This sequence joins TRBV10-3 and TRBJ2-5, with 8 bases identical to TRBD1. The germline V gene has CDR1 ENHRY and CDR2 SYGVKD. The length of the CDR3 is 19 residues. V shed 4 bases, J shed 0 bases, and the junction held 16 bases outside the gene matches. The CDR3 DNA sequence: TGTGCCATCAGTGGGCCGACAGGGGATAAAGGCTTCCACCAAGAGACCCAGTACTTC. As protein: CAISGPTGDKGFHQETQYF.

The V call is TRBV7-9, the J call TRBJ1-1, with D uncertain. Trimming stripped 0 bases from V and 3 bases from J, with 17 bases between. Germline V gene sequence: CDR1 SEHNR, CDR2 FQNEAQ (reference sequence). This CDR3 comprises 17 residues. CDR3 coding DNA: TGTGCCAGCAGCTTAGCGCCAGCTTCAGACTTCGACACTGAAGCTTTCTTT. This translates into CASSLAPASDFDTEAFF.

The chain couples TRBV6-4 to TRBJ2-1; TRBD1 matches at 9 bases. This CDR3 region has 15 residues. Germline assignment: CDR1 MRHNA and CDR2 SNTAGT. Trimming cost V 6 bases and J 0 bases; bases outside gene matches: 3. Here the CDR3 reads CASRADRGSYNEQFF. DNA of the CDR3: TGTGCCAGCAGGGCGGACAGGGGCTCCTACAATGAGCAGTTCTTC.

There are a few counts of this clone. The chain is built from TRBV5-4 and TRBJ1-2; weak D call: TRBD1 (6 bases). This CDR3 has 14 residues. Trimming shortened V by 3 bases and J by 7 bases, and 16 bases separated the two germline ends. CDR1 and CDR2 from the germline V gene are SGHNT and YYREEE (reference sequence). Written as DNA, the CDR3 is TGTGCCAGCAGCTCCCCCACAGGGATGAGTGGCTACACCTTC. Residues: CASSSPTGMSGYTF.

This chain connects TRBV6-2 or TRBV6-3 to TRBJ2-7; tentative D call: TRBD2 (7 bases). Germline CDR1 MNHEY, CDR2 SVGEGT. V gave up 5 bases and J gave up 4 bases, with 21 bases separating them. CDR3 length equals 16 residues. CDR3 loop: CASSPSRGGKGYEQYF. The CDR3 region has the DNA TGTGCCAGCAGTCCCTCGAGGGGGGGAAAAGGTTACGAGCAGTACTTC.

This clone was seen only once. V gene TRBV9 combines with J gene TRBJ2-3; TRBD2 is a possible D gene (5 bases). Deletions cut 3 bases from V and 4 bases from J, with 12 bases between. Germline CDR1 reads SGDLS; CDR2 reads YYNGEE. The CDR3 spans 14 residues. The CDR3 sequence is CASSETPGSDTQYF. For the CDR3, the DNA is TGTGCCAGCAGCGAGACCCCGGGGTCAGATACGCAGTATTTT.

This sequence joins TRBV3-1 (or the pseudogene TRBV3-2) and TRBJ2-3, with 12 bases fitting TRBD2. Germline V lookup: CDR1 LGHDT, CDR2 YNNKEL (reference sequence). The CDR3 is 17 amino acids. The junction had 13 bases not matched to a gene; V was cut back by 7 bases and J by 5 bases. This CDR3 is CASTPGGLAGFVDTQYF. Written as DNA, the CDR3 is TGTGCCAGCACCCCTGGTGGACTAGCGGGATTTGTAGATACGCAGTATTTT.

CDR3 amino acids: CASSYDRTGRTNEQFF. CDR3 bases: TGTGCCAGCAGTTACGATCGGACAGGGAGAACCAATGAGCAGTTCTTC. V is TRBV6-5 and J is TRBJ2-1; the match to TRBD1 covers 8 bases. After removal of 2 bases from V and 6 bases from J, the junction contained 9 bases not matched to a gene. The CDR3 contains 16 residues. Germline values: CDR1 MNHEY, CDR2 SVGAGI.

The table lists this clone with a few counts. The genes are TRBV6-6 and TRBJ1-5, with a possible D match to TRBD1 (5 bases). V gave up 7 bases and J gave up 3 bases, with 16 bases separating them. This CDR3 spans 15 amino acids. CDR1 and CDR2 (germline): MNHNY, SVGAGI (reference sequence). The CDR3 region is CASKVRPGNNQPQHF. The CDR3 DNA is TGTGCCAGCAAAGTCCGACCAGGGAACAATCAGCCCCAGCATTTT.

This clone was observed once. This chain joins TRBV3-1 (or the pseudogene TRBV3-2) and TRBJ2-7, with 10 positions matching TRBD2. The CDR3 runs to 18 residues. The V gene's germline CDR1 is LGHDT and CDR2 YNNKEL (reference sequence). V was pared by 8 bases and J by 3 bases, with 19 bases of the junction left unmatched. The CDR3 protein is CASSRGLAQNLRNYEQYF. The CDR3, as DNA: TGTGCCAGCTCTCGGGGACTAGCGCAAAACCTACGGAACTACGAGCAGTACTTC.

J is TRBJ2-3 and V is TRBV6-1; a weak D match, TRBD2 (5 bases). Germline V gene lookup returns CDR1 MNHNS and CDR2 SASEGT. CDR3 length: 17 amino acids. The ends were cut back, 2 bases at V and 0 bases at J, with 15 bases in the middle. DNA of the CDR3: TGTGCCAGCAGTGAACCCGAAATAGCGACTAGCACAGATACGCAGTATTTT. It is translated as CASSEPEIATSTDTQYF.

V is TRBV3-1 (or the pseudogene TRBV3-2) and J is TRBJ2-5, with 7 positions matching TRBD2. The CDR3 covers 12 residues. V shed 8 bases and J 5 bases; nucleotides not matched to a gene: 5. Germline loops: CDR1 LGHDT, CDR2 YNNKEL (reference sequence). CDR3: CASWTSGETQYF. CDR3 sequence (DNA): TGTGCCAGCTGGACTAGTGGGGAGACCCAGTACTTC.

The chain combines TRBV7-9 with TRBJ2-7, with D unclear. V gave up 5 bases and J gave up 6 bases, with 8 bases separating them. CDR3 size: 11 residues. Germline-derived CDR1 and CDR2 are SEHNR and FQNEAQ (reference sequence). This CDR3 reads CASSPSIEQYF. In DNA, the CDR3 is TGTGCCAGCAGCCCTAGTATCGAGCAGTACTTC.

This clone was seen only a few times. CDR3 DNA sequence: TGCGCCAGGGCGATGCAGGGACTGGGGACTACCAACACCGGGGAGCTGTTTTTT. Its protein product is CARAMQGLGTTNTGELFF. The J gene is TRBJ2-2, the V gene TRBV10-1; 7 nucleotides line up with TRBD2. This CDR3 is 18 amino acids long. Germline V gene data show CDR1 as WNHNN and CDR2 as SYGVQD (reference sequence). V lost 9 bases to trimming and J lost 2 bases; unmatched junction nucleotides: 18.

The genes are TRBV5-4 and TRBJ2-5; 7 bases align to TRBD2. CDR1 is SGHNT and CDR2 is YYREEE in the germline V gene (reference sequence). The length of the CDR3 is 12 residues. J was trimmed by 14 bases and V by 0 bases; bases with no gene match: 7. DNA for the CDR3: TGTGCCAGCAGCTTGGCTAGCGGTGTGCACTACTTC. It is translated as CASSLASGVHYF.

The rearrangement joins TRBV7-2 to TRBJ2-1, with D possibly being TRBD2 (6 bases). The CDR3 runs to 14 residues. The germline V gene has CDR1 SGHTA and CDR2 FQGNSA. Trimming stripped 1 base from V and 9 bases from J, with 13 bases between. The DNA for the CDR3 is TGTGCCAGCAGCTTAGGGATGATGGGGGGTGAGCAGTTCTTC. It encodes CASSLGMMGGEQFF.

In regard to this clone: Additional DNA sequences in this sample encode the identical CDR3. This chain connects TRBV7-9 to TRBJ2-2, with no clear D. Looked up from germline, CDR1 is SEHNR and CDR2 is FQNEAQ (reference sequence). Trimming left V 5 bases short and J 5 bases short, with 3 bases between. This CDR3 comprises 11 residues. The CDR3 sequence: CASSLTGELFF. The CDR3 coding sequence is TGTGCCAGCAGCCTGACCGGGGAGCTGTTTTTT.

Concerning this clone: At the DNA level, this CDR3 is encoded by other sequences in the same sample as well. V usage is TRBV27 and J usage is TRBJ1-5; the D gene is possibly TRBD1 (6 bases). There are 14 residues in the CDR3. With 3 bases removed from V and 1 base from J, the gap between germline ends came to 7 bases. Looked up from germline, CDR1 is MNHEY and CDR2 is SMNVEV (reference sequence). The chain's CDR3 is CASSFTGSNQPQHF. CDR3 DNA sequence: TGTGCCAGCAGTTTTACAGGGAGCAATCAGCCCCAGCATTTT.

This chain connects TRBV5-1 to TRBJ2-5, with TRBD1 as a possible D gene (7 bases). Trimming cost V 1 base and J 2 bases, with 15 bases left between them. The CDR3 sequence is 16 residues long. Germline CDR1 and CDR2: SGHRS and YFSETQ. The CDR3 nucleotides are TGCGCCAGCAGCTTGAGAAACAGGGGACTTCAAGAGACCCAGTACTTC. It specifies CASSLRNRGLQETQYF. Variable domain in full (rest from reference TRBV5-1 and TRBJ2-5): KAGVTQTPRYLIKTRGQQVTLSCSPISGHRSVSWYQQTPGQGLQFLFEYFSETQRNKGNFPGRFSGRQFSNSRSEMNVSTLELGDSALYLCASSLRNRGLQETQYFGPGTRLLVL.

The chain links TRBV6-5 to TRBJ2-7; 8 nucleotides match TRBD1. From germline, CDR1 is MNHEY and CDR2 SVGAGI. V was pared by 8 bases and J by 2 bases, with 8 bases of the junction left unmatched. This CDR3 region has 14 residues. The CDR3 DNA is TGTGCCAGCGCTCCGGGACAGGCTACCTACGAGCAGTACTTC. Its protein product is CASAPGQATYEQYF.

This clone was counted once. The chain recombines TRBV4-3 with TRBJ2-3; tentatively, D is TRBD2 (6 bases). This CDR3 contains 15 residues. Germline V lookup: CDR1 LGHNA, CDR2 YSLEER. The germline V and J ends were trimmed by 4 bases and 3 bases, with 14 bases remaining between them. The CDR3, as DNA: TGCGCCAGCAGCCTTAGCGGAGGGGAGACAGATACGCAGTATTTT. Protein: CASSLSGGETDTQYF.

The rearrangement joins TRBV7-2 to TRBJ2-7; no definite D call. V lost 1 base, J lost 1 base, and 5 bases lay in between. Germline V gives CDR1 SGHTA, CDR2 FQGNSA. The CDR3 is made up of 13 amino acids. The CDR3 nucleotides are TGTGCCAGCAGCTTAGACCTATCCTACGAGCAGTACTTC. It is translated as CASSLDLSYEQYF.

This clone was seen once. The CDR3 sequence is CASSLGLEQYF. CDR3 DNA: TGTGCCAGCAGCTTGGGGCTCGAGCAGTACTTC. V and J are TRBV5-6 and TRBJ2-7, with D uncertain. This CDR3 is 11 amino acids long. V was clipped by 0 bases and J by 6 bases, with 4 bases between them. Germline assignment: CDR1 SGHDT and CDR2 YYEEEE.

In regard to this clone: Other DNA sequences in the same sample also yield this CDR3. V is TRBV20-1 and J is TRBJ2-1; D is unresolved. The CDR3 extends over 10 amino acids. Germline CDR1 is DFQATT and CDR2 is SNEGSKA (reference sequence). Trimming took off 6 bases at V and 5 bases at J, with 5 bases between the two ends. This CDR3 reads CSAYNNEQFF. CDR3 nucleotide sequence: TGCAGTGCCTATAACAATGAGCAGTTCTTC.

The J gene is TRBJ2-5, the V gene TRBV7-2; 8 bases are shared with TRBD2. The germline V gene has CDR1 SGHTA and CDR2 FQGNSA. V dropped 2 bases and J dropped 5; count of bases not matched to a gene: 4. The CDR3 is 14 amino acids. For the CDR3, the DNA is TGTGCCAGCAGCTTAATAGCGGGAAGGGAGACCCAGTACTTC. It translates to CASSLIAGRETQYF.

The V gene is TRBV3-1 (or the pseudogene TRBV3-2), the J gene TRBJ2-7, with 9 nucleotides matching TRBD1. The CDR3 loop spans 15 amino acids. Germline assignment: CDR1 LGHDT and CDR2 YNNKEL (reference sequence). Trimming took 3 bases from V and 2 from J; bases not matched to a gene: 5. CDR3 nucleotides: TGTGCCAGCAGCCAGACAGGGGGTGCCGCCTACGAGCAGTACTTC. Encoded protein: CASSQTGGAAYEQYF.